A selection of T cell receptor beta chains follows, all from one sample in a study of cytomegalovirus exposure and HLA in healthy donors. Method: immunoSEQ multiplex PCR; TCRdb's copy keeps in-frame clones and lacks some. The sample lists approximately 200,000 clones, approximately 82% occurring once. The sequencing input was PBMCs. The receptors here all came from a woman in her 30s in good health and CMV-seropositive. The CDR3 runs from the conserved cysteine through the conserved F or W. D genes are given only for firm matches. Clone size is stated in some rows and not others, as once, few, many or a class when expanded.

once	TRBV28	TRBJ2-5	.	CASSFRRGRTETQYF	TGTGCCAGCAGTTTCAGGCGGGGCCGTACGGAGACCCAGTACTTC
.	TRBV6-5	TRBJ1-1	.	CASSSSSGSEAFF	TGTGCCAGCAGTAGTTCTTCTGGCAGTGAAGCTTTCTTT
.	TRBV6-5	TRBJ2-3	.	CASKGADTQYF	TGTGCCAGCAAAGGGGCAGATACGCAGTATTTT
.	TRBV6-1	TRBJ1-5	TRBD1	CASSEPKGGHRAYQPQHF	TGTGCCAGCAGTGAACCAAAAGGGGGCCATCGGGCCTATCAGCCCCAGCATTTT
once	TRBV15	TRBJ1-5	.	CATSRAPVGNQPQHF	TGTGCCACCAGCAGAGCCCCCGTAGGCAATCAGCCCCAGCATTTT
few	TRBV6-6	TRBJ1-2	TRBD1	CATSTGGLPATF	TGTGCCACCTCGACAGGGGGTCTACCCGCCACCTTC
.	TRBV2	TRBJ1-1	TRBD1	CASSEGQGAGAFF	TGTGCCAGCTCGGAGGGACAGGGCGCGGGAGCTTTCTTT
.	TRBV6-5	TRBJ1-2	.	CASSYRGRDYGYTF	TGTGCCAGCAGTTACAGGGGCAGGGACTATGGCTACACCTTC
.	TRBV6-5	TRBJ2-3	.	CASSKLITDTQYF	TGTGCCAGCAGCAAACTAATCACAGATACGCAGTATTTT
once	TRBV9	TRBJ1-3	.	CASSASQGAGGNTIYF	TGTGCCAGCAGCGCCTCACAAGGAGCAGGGGGAAACACCATATATTTT
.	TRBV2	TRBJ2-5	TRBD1	CASKTGTGQETQYF	TGTGCCAGCAAAACAGGGACAGGACAAGAGACCCAGTACTTC
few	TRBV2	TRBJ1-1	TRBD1	CASSRRGQGEAFF	TGTGCCAGCAGTCGCAGGGGGCAAGGTGAAGCTTTCTTT